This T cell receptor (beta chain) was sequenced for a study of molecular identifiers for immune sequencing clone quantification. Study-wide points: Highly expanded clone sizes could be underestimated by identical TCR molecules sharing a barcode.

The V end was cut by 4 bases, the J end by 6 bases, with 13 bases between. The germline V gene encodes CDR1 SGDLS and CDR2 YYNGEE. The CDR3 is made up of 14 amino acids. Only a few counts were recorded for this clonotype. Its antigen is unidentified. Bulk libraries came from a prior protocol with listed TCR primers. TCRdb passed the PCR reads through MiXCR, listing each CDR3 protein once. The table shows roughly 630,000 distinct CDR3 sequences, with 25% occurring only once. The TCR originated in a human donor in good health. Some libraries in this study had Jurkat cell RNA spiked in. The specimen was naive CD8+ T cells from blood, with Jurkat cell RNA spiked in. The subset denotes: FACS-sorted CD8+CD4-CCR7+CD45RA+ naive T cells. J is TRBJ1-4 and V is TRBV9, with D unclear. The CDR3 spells CASSRRELDEKLFF. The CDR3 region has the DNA TGTGCCAGCAGCAGGCGGGAGTTGGATGAAAAACTGTTTTTT.